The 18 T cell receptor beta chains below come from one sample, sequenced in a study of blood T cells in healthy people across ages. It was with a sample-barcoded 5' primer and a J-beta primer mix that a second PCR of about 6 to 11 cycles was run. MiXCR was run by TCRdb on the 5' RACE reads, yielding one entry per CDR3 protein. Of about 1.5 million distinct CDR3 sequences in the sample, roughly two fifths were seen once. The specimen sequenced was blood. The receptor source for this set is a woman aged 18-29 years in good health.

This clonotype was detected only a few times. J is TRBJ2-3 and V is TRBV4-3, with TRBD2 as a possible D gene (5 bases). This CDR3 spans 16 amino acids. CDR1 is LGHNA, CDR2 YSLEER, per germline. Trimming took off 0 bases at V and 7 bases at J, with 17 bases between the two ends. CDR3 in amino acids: CASSQDGRQRANTQYF. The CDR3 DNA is TGCGCCAGCAGCCAAGATGGTAGGCAGAGGGCGAATACGCAGTATTTT.

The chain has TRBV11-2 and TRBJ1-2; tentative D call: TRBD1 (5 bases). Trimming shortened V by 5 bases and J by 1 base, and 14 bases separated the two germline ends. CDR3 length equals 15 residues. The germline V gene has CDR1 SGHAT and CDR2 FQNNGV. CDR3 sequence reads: CASSPTTGRNYGYTF. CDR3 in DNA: TGTGCCAGCAGCCCGACAACAGGACGTAACTATGGCTACACCTTC.

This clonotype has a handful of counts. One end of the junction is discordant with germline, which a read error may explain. In nucleotides, the CDR3 is TGCAGTACTAGCGTAGGGGCTGGAAACACCATATATTTT. Its translation: CSTSVGAGNTIYF. The J gene is TRBJ1-3, the V gene TRBV20-1, with D maybe TRBD1 (5 bases). CDR1 is DFQATT, CDR2 SNEGSKA, per germline (reference sequence). There are 13 residues in the CDR3.

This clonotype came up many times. The CDR3 loop reads CASSERGRIYEQYF. The CDR3 coding sequence is TGTGCCAGCAGCGAAAGGGGACGAATCTACGAGCAGTACTTC. The chain links TRBV2 to TRBJ2-7; D is perhaps TRBD1 or TRBD2 (5 bases each). The germline CDR1 and CDR2 sequences are SNHLY and FYNNEI. V lost 6 bases and J lost 3, with 15 bases in between. The CDR3 runs 14 residues.

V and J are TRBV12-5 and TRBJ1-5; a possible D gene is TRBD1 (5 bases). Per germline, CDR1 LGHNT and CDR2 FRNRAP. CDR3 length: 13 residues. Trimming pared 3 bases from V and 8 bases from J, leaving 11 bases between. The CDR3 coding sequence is TGTGCTAGTGGTTTCCCCGGGGGGGAGCCCCAGCATTTT. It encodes CASGFPGGEPQHF. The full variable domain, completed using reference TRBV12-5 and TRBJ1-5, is DARVTQTPRHKVTEMGQEVTMRCQPILGHNTVFWYRQTMMQGLELLAYFRNRAPLDDSGMPKDRFSAEMPDATLATLKIQPSEPRDSAVYFCASGFPGGEPQHFGDGTRLSIL.

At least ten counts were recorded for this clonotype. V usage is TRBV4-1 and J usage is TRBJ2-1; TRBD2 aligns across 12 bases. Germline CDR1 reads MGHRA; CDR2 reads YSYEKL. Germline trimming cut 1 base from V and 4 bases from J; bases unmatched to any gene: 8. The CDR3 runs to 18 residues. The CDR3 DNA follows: TGCGCCAGCAGCCAAGTTGACCTGGGACTAGCGGGTTACAATGAGCAGTTCTTC. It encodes CASSQVDLGLAGYNEQFF.

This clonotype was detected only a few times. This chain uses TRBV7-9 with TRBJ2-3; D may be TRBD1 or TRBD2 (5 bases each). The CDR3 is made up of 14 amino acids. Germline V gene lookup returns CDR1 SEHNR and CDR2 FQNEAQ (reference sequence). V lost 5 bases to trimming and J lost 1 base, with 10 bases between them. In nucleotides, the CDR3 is TGTGCCAGCAGCACCCGGGACGGCACAGATACGCAGTATTTT. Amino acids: CASSTRDGTDTQYF.

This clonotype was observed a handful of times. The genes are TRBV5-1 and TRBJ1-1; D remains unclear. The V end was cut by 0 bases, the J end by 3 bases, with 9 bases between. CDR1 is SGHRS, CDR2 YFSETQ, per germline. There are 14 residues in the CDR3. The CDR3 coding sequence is TGCGCCAGCAGCTTGGCCGGGTCCTACACTGAAGCTTTCTTT. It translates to CASSLAGSYTEAFF.

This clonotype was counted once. The CDR3 region has the DNA TGCAGTGCTAGGAACAGGGGGCTTAATCAGCCCCAGCATTTT. Encoded protein: CSARNRGLNQPQHF. The chain links TRBV20-1 to TRBJ1-5, with 9 bases fitting TRBD1. The CDR3 contains 14 residues. The V and J ends lost 3 bases and 4 bases, in that order; junction bases with no gene match: 4. CDR1 and CDR2 from the germline V gene are DFQATT and SNEGSKA (reference sequence).

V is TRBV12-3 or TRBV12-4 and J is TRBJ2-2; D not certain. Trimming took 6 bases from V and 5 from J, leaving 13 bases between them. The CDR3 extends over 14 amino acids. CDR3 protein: CASSSNRLTGELFF. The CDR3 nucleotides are TGTGCCAGCAGCTCAAATCGTTTAACCGGGGAGCTGTTTTTT.

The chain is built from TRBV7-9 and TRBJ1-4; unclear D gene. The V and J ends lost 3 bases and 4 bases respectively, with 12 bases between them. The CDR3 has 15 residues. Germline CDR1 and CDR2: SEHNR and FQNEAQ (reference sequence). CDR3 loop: CASSLPYAINEKLFF. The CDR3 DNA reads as TGTGCCAGCAGCTTGCCTTACGCGATTAATGAAAAACTGTTTTTT.

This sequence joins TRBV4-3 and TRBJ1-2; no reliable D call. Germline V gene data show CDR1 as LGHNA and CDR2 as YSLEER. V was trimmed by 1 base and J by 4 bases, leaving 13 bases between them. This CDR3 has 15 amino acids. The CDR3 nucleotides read TGCGCCAGCAGCCAAGTCGCTGGCAGCGCCTATGGCTACACCTTC. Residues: CASSQVAGSAYGYTF.

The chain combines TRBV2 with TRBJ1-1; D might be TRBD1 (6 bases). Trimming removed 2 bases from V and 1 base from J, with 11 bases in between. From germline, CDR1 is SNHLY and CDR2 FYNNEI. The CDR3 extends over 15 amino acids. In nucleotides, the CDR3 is TGTGCCAGCAGTGAAATTTCAGGGGCGAACACTGAAGCTTTCTTT. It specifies CASSEISGANTEAFF.

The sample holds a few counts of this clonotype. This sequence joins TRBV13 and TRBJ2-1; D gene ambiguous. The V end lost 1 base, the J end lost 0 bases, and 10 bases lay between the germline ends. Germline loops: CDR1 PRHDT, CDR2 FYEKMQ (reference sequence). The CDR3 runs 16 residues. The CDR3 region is CASSLVHSYSYNEQFF. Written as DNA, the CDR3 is TGTGCCAGCAGCTTAGTGCACTCTTACTCCTACAATGAGCAGTTCTTC.

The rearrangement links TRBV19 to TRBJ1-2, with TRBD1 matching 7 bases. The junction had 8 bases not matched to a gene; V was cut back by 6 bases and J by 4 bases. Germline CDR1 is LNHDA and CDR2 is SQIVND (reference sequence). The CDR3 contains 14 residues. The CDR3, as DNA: TGTGCCAGTAGGCTCGACAGGGTGGGCTATGGCTACACCTTC. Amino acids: CASRLDRVGYGYTF.

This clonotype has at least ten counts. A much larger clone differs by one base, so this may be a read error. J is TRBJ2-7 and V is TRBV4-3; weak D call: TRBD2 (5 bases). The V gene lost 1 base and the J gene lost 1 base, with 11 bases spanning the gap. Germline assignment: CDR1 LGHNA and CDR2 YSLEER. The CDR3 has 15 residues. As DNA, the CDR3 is TGCGCCAGCAGCCAAGCCCGAGCGGAGTCCTACGAGCAGTACTTC. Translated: CASSQARAESYEQYF.

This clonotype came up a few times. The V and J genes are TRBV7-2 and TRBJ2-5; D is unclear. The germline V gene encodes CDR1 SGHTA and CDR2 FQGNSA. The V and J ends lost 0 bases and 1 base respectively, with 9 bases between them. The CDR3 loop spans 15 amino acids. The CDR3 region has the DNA TGTGCCAGCAGCTTAGCAGCCAGCGCCCAAGAGACCCAGTACTTC. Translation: CASSLAASAQETQYF.

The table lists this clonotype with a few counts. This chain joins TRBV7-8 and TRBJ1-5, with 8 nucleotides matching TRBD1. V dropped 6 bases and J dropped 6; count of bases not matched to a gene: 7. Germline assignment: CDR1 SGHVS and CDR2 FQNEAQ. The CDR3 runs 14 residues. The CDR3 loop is CASRFRGQGQPQHF. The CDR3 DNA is TGTGCCAGCAGGTTCAGGGGGCAAGGTCAGCCCCAGCATTTT.